Each of the 4 T cell receptor beta chains below was sequenced from the same sample in a study of cytomegalovirus exposure and HLA in healthy donors (dated by TCRdb to between 2016 and 2019). Libraries were constructed by the immunoSEQ multiplex PCR assay. For the multiplex PCR, a mixture combining 60 forward primers for TCR Vbeta segments and 13 reverse primers for TCR Jbeta segments was used. What TCRdb holds here is the immuneACCESS table cut down to in-frame rearrangements. Part of the clones is not present; checked against another copy, under half of the missing clones reflect an unresolved V gene, and the others are unexplained. The sample table contains 120,000 or so clones; only one count was recorded for around four fifths of them. Roughly 4% of the sample belongs to the ten largest clones. What was sequenced was PBMCs. The origin of the receptors is a woman aged 40 to 50 in good health and CMV-seropositive.

The genes are TRBV30 and TRBJ2-7; perhaps TRBD1 as D (5 bases). Deletions cut 1 base from V and 3 bases from J, with 7 bases between. CDR3 length: 12 amino acids. Germline assignment: CDR1 GTSNPN and CDR2 SVGIG (reference sequence). The CDR3 loop reads CAWSARVYEQYF. CDR3 sequence (DNA): TGTGCCTGGAGTGCCAGGGTCTACGAGCAGTACTTC.

The chain couples TRBV27 to TRBJ1-4; 10 nucleotides match TRBD1. CDR1 and CDR2 (germline): MNHEY, SMNVEV (reference sequence). The CDR3 sequence is 14 residues long. The V segment lost 6 bases and the J segment 6 bases; nucleotides outside the gene matches: 4. The CDR3 reads CASSPGTGDEKLFF. The CDR3 DNA sequence: TGTGCCAGCAGCCCCGGGACAGGGGATGAAAAACTGTTTTTT.

This clone is a singleton in its sample. The rearrangement joins TRBV14 to TRBJ1-4; TRBD1 aligns across 10 bases. There are 17 residues in the CDR3. V lost 6 bases, J lost 6 bases, and 13 bases stayed unmatched. Germline CDR1 SGHDN, CDR2 FVKESK. The CDR3 region has the DNA TGTGCCAGCAGTCACTTTGGTTCCGGGACAGGGGATGAAAAACTGTTTTTT. Translation gives CASSHFGSGTGDEKLFF.

This clone appeared a few times. The CDR3 DNA is TGTGCCAGCAGCCACGGACAGAATGAAAAACTGTTTTTT. This sequence encodes CASSHGQNEKLFF. The chain couples TRBV7-9 to TRBJ1-4, with D maybe TRBD1 (6 bases). Deletions cut 5 bases from V and 5 bases from J, with 9 bases between. Looked up from germline, CDR1 is SEHNR and CDR2 is FQNEAQ (reference sequence). The CDR3 length is 13 residues.